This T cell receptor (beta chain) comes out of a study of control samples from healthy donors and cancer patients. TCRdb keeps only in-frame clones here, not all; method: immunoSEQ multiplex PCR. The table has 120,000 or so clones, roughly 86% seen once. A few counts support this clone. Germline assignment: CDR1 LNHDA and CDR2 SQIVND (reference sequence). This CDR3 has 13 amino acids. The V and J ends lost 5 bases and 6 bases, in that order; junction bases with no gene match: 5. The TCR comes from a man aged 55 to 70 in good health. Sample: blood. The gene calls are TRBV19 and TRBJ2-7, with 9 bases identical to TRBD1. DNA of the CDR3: TGTGCCAGTAGTCCCTCGGGACAGGGCGAGCAGTACTTC. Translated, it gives CASSPSGQGEQYF.